Listed below are T cell receptor beta chains from one sample, sequenced in a study of blood T cell repertoires in COVID-19. Profiled with immunoSEQ multiplex PCR; TCRdb holds only in-frame clones, not every one. The sample yields 200,000 to 250,000 clones, around 84% seen once. The specimen was peripheral blood. The receptors were sampled from a woman older than 75 with active or convalescent COVID-19. Each CDR3 is given with its conserved first and last residue. The order of the fields is D gene, J gene, V gene, clone size, CDR3 protein, CDR3 DNA. D genes are given only for firm matches. Only part of the rows carry a size: once, few, many, or a class if the clone is expanded.

>NA|TRBJ1-2|TRBV6-2/TRBV6-3|NA
CASSGRDSYGYTF
TGTGCCAGCAGTGGCCGGGACTCCTATGGCTACACCTTC
>TRBD1|TRBJ1-1|TRBV6-5|NA
CASSYSLDRQKAEAFF
TGTGCCAGCAGTTACTCCCTGGACAGGCAGAAGGCTGAAGCTTTCTTT
>NA|TRBJ2-1|TRBV6-5|NA
CASSSSYNNEQFF
TGTGCCAGCAGCTCCTCCTATAACAATGAGCAGTTCTTC
>TRBD1|TRBJ2-7|TRBV2|NA
CASSGQGTSYEQYF
TGTGCCAGCTCGGGACAGGGGACTTCCTACGAGCAGTACTTC
>TRBD1|TRBJ1-3|TRBV7-9|NA
CASSLYGRGPRAGNTIYF
TGTGCCAGCAGCTTATATGGCAGGGGGCCAAGAGCCGGAAACACCATATATTTT
>NA|TRBJ2-3|TRBV11-3|NA
CASSFVGGTDTQYF
TGTGCCAGCAGCTTCGTTGGGGGGACAGATACGCAGTATTTT
>NA|TRBJ1-2|TRBV5-1|few
CASSLESRNNYGYTF
TGCGCCAGCAGCTTGGAGTCCAGGAACAACTATGGCTACACCTTC
>NA|TRBJ2-5|TRBV18|once
CASSPIGGETQYF
TGTGCCAGCTCACCGATAGGCGGAGAGACCCAGTACTTC
>NA|TRBJ1-4|TRBV19|few
CASSMGVGLTEKLFF
TGTGCCAGTAGTATGGGCGTTGGACTCACCGAAAAACTGTTTTTT
>TRBD1|TRBJ2-1|TRBV11-2|NA
CASSYGQGFNEQFF
TGTGCCAGCAGCTACGGACAGGGCTTTAATGAGCAGTTCTTC
>TRBD1|TRBJ1-2|TRBV7-2|NA
CASSLQGAYYGYTF
TGTGCCAGCAGCCTACAGGGGGCGTACTATGGCTACACCTTC